A single sample gave rise to the 27 T cell receptor beta chains below, sequenced in a study of T cell repertoires in cytomegalovirus infection (dated by TCRdb to the late 2010s). The treatment or condition label corresponds to: in vitro stimulation with specific CMV peptide epitopes to enrich CMV-specific T cells. Their antigens remain unidentified. Instrument on record: Illumina HiSeq 1500. TCRdb reran the public reads through fastp at Q25 and MiXCR, keeping productive beta chains. Entries that share a CDR3 protein sequence are merged under the most common genes and DNA. The sample records some 480,000 distinct CDR3 sequences, about 33% of which are singletons. The ten largest clones take up around a sixth of the sample. Specimen: cultured PBMCs, collected from culture after CMV antigen stimulation. These receptors came from a human donor in good health (CMV status not recorded). Some clones in this sample may be carry-over from other donors' samples.

V and J are TRBV7-6 and TRBJ2-1; weak D call: TRBD2 (6 bases). The CDR3 has 14 amino acids. Germline CDR1 reads SGHVS; CDR2 reads FNYEAQ. Trimming removed 5 bases from V and 8 bases from J, with 16 bases in between. The CDR3 sequence: CASSRNLGEDEQFF. CDR3 DNA: TGTGCCAGCAGCCGCAACTTGGGGGAGGATGAGCAGTTCTTC.

The sample holds a few counts of this clonotype. The chain carries TRBV12-3 or TRBV12-4 and TRBJ2-5, with 13 positions matching TRBD2. V lost 6 bases to trimming and J lost 2 bases; unmatched junction nucleotides: 3. The CDR3 length is 15 residues. The CDR3 region is CASRETSGRQETQYF. The CDR3 DNA reads TGTGCCAGCAGGGAGACTAGCGGGAGGCAAGAGACCCAGTACTTC.

As to this clonotype: A read error may account for a junction end that differs from germline. V is TRBV2 and J is TRBJ2-1; 14 nucleotides agree with TRBD2. This CDR3 region has 19 residues. The germline gives CDR1 SNHLY, CDR2 FYNNEI. CDR3 nucleotides: TGTGCCAGCAGTGAAGTGGGACTAGCGGGAGTAGGAACCTACGATGAGCAGTTCTTC. It is translated as CASSEVGLAGVGTYDEQFF.

The rearrangement uses TRBV7-3 and TRBJ1-2; D not certain. Germline V gives CDR1 SGHTA, CDR2 FQGTGA. V lost 4 bases, J lost 9 bases, and 15 bases lay in between. The CDR3 covers 13 residues. This chain's CDR3 is CASSSGPGLSYTF. CDR3 DNA sequence: TGTGCCAGCAGCTCCGGTCCTGGCCTAAGCTACACCTTC.

This clonotype came up a few times. This chain links TRBV7-2 with TRBJ2-3, with 14 positions matching TRBD2. The V segment lost 1 base and the J segment 1 base; nucleotides outside the gene matches: 4. Germline CDR1 reads SGHTA; CDR2 reads FQGNSA. The CDR3 sequence is 18 residues long. Written as DNA, the CDR3 is TGTGCCAGCAGCTTAGGGGGACTAGCGGGAGTCGGCACAGATACGCAGTATTTT. Protein sequence: CASSLGGLAGVGTDTQYF.

This clonotype was seen at least ten times. The J gene is TRBJ2-6, the V gene TRBV7-2; D ambiguous. The CDR3 sequence is 16 residues long. The V gene lost 3 bases and the J gene lost 2 bases, with 11 bases spanning the gap. Germline V CDR1 and CDR2: SGHTA, FQGNSA. The CDR3 DNA is TGTGCCAGCAGCTTTTTAGGAGAAGCTGGGGCCAACGTCCTGACTTTC. Protein product: CASSFLGEAGANVLTF. The full variable domain, completed using reference TRBV7-2 and TRBJ2-6, is GAGVSQSPSNKVTEKGKDVELRCDPISGHTALYWYRQSLGQGLEFLIYFQGNSAPDKSGLPSDRFSAERTGGSVSTLTIQRTQQEDSAVYLCASSFLGEAGANVLTFGAGSRLTVL.

This clonotype occurred many times. CDR3 sequence (DNA): TGTGCCAGCAGTCTATCTCAGGGATTCTACGAGCAGTACTTC. This translates into CASSLSQGFYEQYF. V and J are TRBV6-2 or TRBV6-3 and TRBJ2-7; a weak D match, TRBD1 (5 bases). The CDR3 has 14 residues. In germline, CDR1 is MNHEY, CDR2 SVGEGT. V was trimmed by 5 bases and J by 3 bases, leaving 14 bases between them.

Many counts were recorded for this clonotype. The chain is built from TRBV4-3 and TRBJ1-4; D remains unclear. V was trimmed by 0 bases and J by 12 bases, leaving 11 bases between them. This CDR3 is built from 13 residues. Germline CDR1 is LGHNA and CDR2 is YSLEER. The CDR3 region is CASSQDLPHELFF. CDR3 coding DNA: TGCGCCAGCAGCCAAGATCTACCTCATGAACTGTTTTTT.

This chain connects TRBV20-1 to TRBJ2-3, with TRBD1 matching over 7 bases. With V trimmed by 0 bases and J by 3 bases, 6 bases remained unmatched. The CDR3 length is 15 residues. CDR1 DFQATT and CDR2 SNEGSKA come from the germline V gene (reference sequence). The chain's CDR3 is CSARDLGGRTDTQYF. DNA for the CDR3: TGCAGTGCTAGAGATCTAGGGGGCCGGACAGATACGCAGTATTTT.

The chain is built from TRBV7-3 and TRBJ2-2; TRBD2 aligns across 13 bases. J lost 3 bases, V lost 5 bases, and 12 bases had no gene match. CDR3 size: 19 residues. Germline-derived CDR1 and CDR2 are SGHTA and FQGTGA. CDR3 region: CASSPRLLAGGPYTGELFF. As DNA, the CDR3 is TGTGCCAGCAGCCCACGTCTACTAGCGGGAGGGCCGTACACCGGGGAGCTGTTTTTT.

This chain uses TRBV28 with TRBJ2-3; 9 bases line up with TRBD2. V dropped 6 bases and J dropped 5; count of bases not matched to a gene: 0. CDR1 is MDHEN and CDR2 is SYDVKM in the germline V gene. The length of the CDR3 is 12 residues. This CDR3 reads CASRAGGDTQYF. As DNA, the CDR3 is TGTGCCAGCAGAGCGGGGGGAGATACGCAGTATTTT.

Comments on this clonotype: Germline and junction disagree at one end, which may indicate a read error. The chain links TRBV14 to TRBJ2-1; TRBD2 matches at 9 bases. Germline values: CDR1 SGHDN, CDR2 FVKESK. CDR3 length: 14 residues. The CDR3 reads CAGSLTSGYNEQFF. Here the CDR3 DNA reads TGTGCCGGCAGCTTGACTAGCGGATACAATGAGCAGTTCTTC. The full variable domain, with the rest looked up from reference TRBV14 and TRBJ2-1, is EAGVTQFPSHSVIEKGQTVTLRCDPISGHDNLYWYRRVMGKEIKFLLHFVKESKQDESGMPNNRFLAERTGGTYSTLKVQPAELEDSGVYFCAGSLTSGYNEQFFGPGTRLTVL.

The table lists this clonotype with a few counts. The chain employs TRBV6-2 or TRBV6-3 and TRBJ1-1; perhaps TRBD1 as D (5 bases). The ends were cut back, 5 bases at V and 1 base at J, with 14 bases in the middle. The CDR3 is 15 amino acids. Germline CDR1 MNHEY, CDR2 SVGEGT. CDR3 sequence reads: CASSQRRRGNTEAFF. In DNA form, the CDR3 reads TGTGCCAGCAGTCAACGAAGGAGGGGGAACACTGAAGCTTTCTTT.

The gene calls are TRBV4-1 and TRBJ2-7; D possibly matches TRBD1 or TRBD2 (6 bases each). Trimming cost V 4 bases and J 2 bases, with 15 bases left between them. CDR1 is MGHRA and CDR2 is YSYEKL in the germline V gene. The CDR3 runs to 15 residues. This CDR3 is CASSPRQASAYEQYF. The CDR3 DNA follows: TGCGCCAGCAGCCCCCGACAGGCTAGCGCCTACGAGCAGTACTTC.

This clonotype showed up many times. The chain has TRBV7-2 and TRBJ2-5, with 9 bases fitting TRBD1. The V gene end was trimmed by 3 bases and the J gene end by 2 bases; junction bases not matched to a gene: 4. This CDR3 has 15 residues. The germline V gene encodes CDR1 SGHTA and CDR2 FQGNSA. CDR3 sequence: CASSLTGGRQETQYF. The CDR3 DNA sequence: TGTGCCAGCAGCTTGACAGGGGGAAGGCAAGAGACCCAGTACTTC.

The V gene is TRBV6-6, the J gene TRBJ1-3; tentative D call: TRBD1 (5 bases). This CDR3 comprises 15 residues. Germline values: CDR1 MNHNY, CDR2 SVGAGI (reference sequence). Trimming removed 4 bases from V and 0 bases from J, with 10 bases in between. CDR3 sequence reads: CASSSAGGSGNTIYF. CDR3 nucleotides: TGTGCCAGCAGTTCTGCGGGGGGCTCTGGAAACACCATATATTTT.

This clonotype appeared a single time. The chain carries TRBV20-1 and TRBJ2-7, with D perhaps matching TRBD2 (5 bases). The germline V gene has CDR1 DFQATT and CDR2 SNEGSKA (reference sequence). V was trimmed by 3 bases and J by 3 bases, leaving 12 bases between them. The CDR3 is made up of 13 amino acids. The DNA of the CDR3 is TGCAGTGCTAGCTTAGCGAGCAACTACGAGCAGTACTTC. It yields the protein CSASLASNYEQYF.

A note on this clonotype: This may stem from a read error, because a much larger clone lies one nucleotide away. The chain carries TRBV30 and TRBJ1-3; D possibly corresponds to TRBD1 (6 bases). Per germline, CDR1 GTSNPN and CDR2 SVGIG (reference sequence). This CDR3 comprises 12 residues. This chain's CDR3 is CAWSVQGHTIFF. DNA for the CDR3: TGTGCCTGGAGTGTACAGGGACACACCATATTTTTT.

The chain carries TRBV4-1 and TRBJ1-2, with D possibly matching TRBD1 (5 bases). The CDR3 runs to 19 residues. V was shortened by 0 bases and J by 0 bases, with 20 bases between the two germline ends. Per the germline V gene, CDR1 is MGHRA and CDR2 is YSYEKL. The CDR3 reads CASSQDYPRGTETNYGYTF. The CDR3 coding sequence is TGCGCCAGCAGCCAAGATTATCCGCGCGGGACCGAAACTAACTATGGCTACACCTTC.

This clonotype was seen a handful of times. The chain uses TRBV7-3 and TRBJ2-2, with D possibly being TRBD2 (5 bases). This CDR3 is built from 12 residues. CDR1 is SGHTA, CDR2 FQGTGA, per germline. V dropped 8 bases and J dropped 7 bases, with 11 bases sitting between them. The CDR3 DNA is TGTGCCAGCCGGAGCGGAGGCGGGGAGCTGTTTTTT. Translation gives CASRSGGGELFF. The entire variable domain, with the rest obtained from reference TRBV7-3 and TRBJ2-2, is as follows: GAGVSQTPSNKVTEKGKYVELRCDPISGHTALYWYRQSLGQGPEFLIYFQGTGAADDSGLPNDRFFAVRPEGSVSTLKIQRTERGDSAVYLCASRSGGGELFFGEGSRLTVL.

At least ten counts were recorded for this clonotype. The CDR3 spells CASSLAGASNQPQHF. The CDR3 DNA reads TGTGCCAGCAGTTTGGCGGGGGCAAGCAATCAGCCCCAGCATTTT. This sequence joins TRBV12-3 or TRBV12-4 and TRBJ1-5; a weak D match, TRBD1 (6 bases). This CDR3 is built from 15 residues. V lost 3 bases to trimming and J lost 1 base, with 10 bases between them.

In this sample, this clonotype turned up a few times. The chain joins TRBV6-1 to TRBJ1-2; 8 bases match TRBD1. The junction had 8 bases not matched to a gene; V was cut back by 1 base and J by 7 bases. This CDR3 has 15 residues. Germline values: CDR1 MNHNS, CDR2 SASEGT. CDR3 amino acids: CASSEGRTGLGGYTF. The DNA of the CDR3 is TGTGCCAGCAGTGAAGGGCGGACAGGGTTGGGTGGCTACACCTTC.

A word on this clonotype: An end of the junction does not agree with germline; a read error may underlie this. The gene calls are TRBV20-1 and TRBJ1-3; D might be TRBD1 (6 bases). CDR1 and CDR2 (germline): DFQATT, SNEGSKA (reference sequence). The CDR3 loop spans 16 amino acids. Here the CDR3 DNA reads TGCGGTGCTAGATGGTCCGGGGGGCCATTAGGAAACACCATATATTTT. This sequence encodes CGARWSGGPLGNTIYF.

The rearrangement joins TRBV29-1 to TRBJ1-1; a possible D gene is TRBD1 (6 bases). Germline loops: CDR1 SQVTM, CDR2 ANQGSEA. V was cut by 7 bases and J by 5 bases, with 17 bases left in between. The CDR3 covers 13 residues. CDR3 bases: TGCAGCGGAGCAGGGGAGGCAGGGACTGAAGCTTTCTTT. Amino acid sequence: CSGAGEAGTEAFF. Complete variable domain (other parts from reference TRBV29-1 and TRBJ1-1): SAVISQKPSRDICQRGTSLTIQCQVDSQVTMMFWYRQQPGQSLTLIATANQGSEATYESGFVIDKFPISRPNLTFSTLTVSNMSPEDSSIYLCSGAGEAGTEAFFGQGTRLTVV.

This clonotype was seen more than once but under ten times. This rearrangement joins TRBV6-2 or TRBV6-3 to TRBJ2-7; 10 bases line up with TRBD2. The CDR3 contains 13 residues. CDR1 MNHEY and CDR2 SVGEGT come from the germline V gene. Trimming removed 10 bases from V and 3 bases from J; junction bases left unmatched: 6. CDR3 region: CATATSGDYEQYF. DNA for the CDR3: TGTGCCACCGCCACTAGCGGGGACTACGAGCAGTACTTC.

The chain carries TRBV7-9 and TRBJ2-5, with a tentative D call TRBD2 (5 bases). CDR3 length equals 16 residues. Trimming removed 1 base from V and 2 bases from J, with 14 bases in between. Germline V gives CDR1 SEHNR, CDR2 FQNEAQ (reference sequence). The DNA of the CDR3 is TGTGCCAGCAGCTTAGGCGAGGCGGGCGTACAAGAGACCCAGTACTTC. It is translated as CASSLGEAGVQETQYF.

V and J are TRBV29-1 and TRBJ2-1; TRBD2 agrees at 11 bases. Trimming at V came to 7 bases and at J to 2 bases, leaving 1 base not matched to a gene. The CDR3 is 13 residues long. Germline assignment: CDR1 SQVTM and CDR2 ANQGSEA. Written as DNA, the CDR3 is TGCAGCGCGACTAGCGGGACCTACAATGAGCAGTTCTTC. Its protein product is CSATSGTYNEQFF.